This T cell receptor beta chain stems from a study of blood T cell repertoires in COVID-19. Study overall: T cells, B-cell-depleted T cells, or PBMCs supplied cDNA or gDNA.

How the authors handled the data: Reference gene primer amplification gave nucleated cell count estimates. Sequencing was performed with immunoSEQ multiplex PCR; in TCRdb, only in-frame clones are kept and a portion is missing. V and J calls and clone size come straight from that table; D and trimming were deduced from the DNA. The table lists some 200,000 clones, about 75% of them singletons. V was clipped by 0 bases and J by 3 bases, with 12 bases between them. Germline V gene lookup returns CDR1 ENHRY and CDR2 SYGVKD. CDR3 length equals 15 residues. Sequencing used peripheral blood. This chain links TRBV10-3 with TRBJ2-7; D unresolved. The sequence was obtained from a woman in her seventies with acute or convalescent COVID-19. The CDR3, as DNA: TGTGCCATCAGTGAGTCCAGGCAGAATCACTACGAGCAGTACTTC. Encoded protein: CAISESRQNHYEQYF.